This T cell receptor (beta chain) was profiled in a study of OX40 agonist ivuxolimab in advanced cancers. Sequencing used immunoSEQ multiplex PCR; TCRdb keeps in-frame clones, though not all of them. This sample yields approximately 35,000 clones, of which roughly four fifths are seen a single time; 9.5% to 15% belongs to the top ten. To note about this clone: Its antigen is unidentified.

The CDR3 spans 15 residues. V lost 0 bases and J lost 4; bases outside the gene matches: 4. Germline lookup yields CDR1 SGHRS and CDR2 YFSETQ. The study's findings and limits: Compared with others, partial responders at 0.1-3.0 mg/kg displayed clonal expansion among the lowest.

The genes are TRBV5-1 and TRBJ1-2; the match to TRBD1 covers 9 bases. The TCR comes from an adult with an advanced solid tumor such as melanoma, head and neck, liver or kidney cancer. The sequencing here drew on CD4+ or CD8+ T cells sorted from blood, taken in a trial of the OX40 agonist ivuxolimab. The CDR3 DNA sequence: TGCGCCAGCAGCTTGGCCGGGGGACAGGGCTATGGCTACACCTTC. Translating gives CASSLAGGQGYGYTF.